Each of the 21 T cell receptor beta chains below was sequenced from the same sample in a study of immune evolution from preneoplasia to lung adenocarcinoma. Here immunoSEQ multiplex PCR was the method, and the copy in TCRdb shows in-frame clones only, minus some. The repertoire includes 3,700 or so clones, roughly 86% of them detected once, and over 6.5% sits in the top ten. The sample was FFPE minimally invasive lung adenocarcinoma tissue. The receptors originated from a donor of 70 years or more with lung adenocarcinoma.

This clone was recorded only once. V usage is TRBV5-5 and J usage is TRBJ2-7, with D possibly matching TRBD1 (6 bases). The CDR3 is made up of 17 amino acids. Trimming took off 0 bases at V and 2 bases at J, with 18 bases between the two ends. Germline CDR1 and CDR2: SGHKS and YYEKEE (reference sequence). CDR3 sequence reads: CASSLVGGPSPPYEQYF. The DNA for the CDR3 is TGTGCCAGCAGCTTGGTAGGGGGTCCCTCTCCTCCCTACGAGCAGTACTTC.

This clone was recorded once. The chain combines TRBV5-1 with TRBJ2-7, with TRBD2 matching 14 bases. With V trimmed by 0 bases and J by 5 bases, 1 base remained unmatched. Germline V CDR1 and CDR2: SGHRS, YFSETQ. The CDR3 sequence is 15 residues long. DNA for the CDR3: TGCGCCAGCAGCTTGGAGGGACTAGCGGGAGACGAGCAGTACTTC. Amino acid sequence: CASSLEGLAGDEQYF. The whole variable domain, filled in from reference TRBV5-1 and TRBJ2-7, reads KAGVTQTPRYLIKTRGQQVTLSCSPISGHRSVSWYQQTPGQGLQFLFEYFSETQRNKGNFPGRFSGRQFSNSRSEMNVSTLELGDSALYLCASSLEGLAGDEQYFGPGTRLTVT.

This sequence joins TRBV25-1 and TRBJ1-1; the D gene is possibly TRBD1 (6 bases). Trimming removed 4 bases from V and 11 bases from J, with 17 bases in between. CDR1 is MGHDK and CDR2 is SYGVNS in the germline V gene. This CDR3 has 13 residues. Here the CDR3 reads CASSVGAAPSAFF. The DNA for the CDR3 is TGTGCCAGCAGTGTGGGGGCAGCTCCCAGCGCTTTCTTT.

The CDR3 DNA is TGTGCCAGCAGCTTAGCGGGAGGGAAAAAAAAACAGTTCTTC. It yields the protein CASSLAGGKKKQFF. V is TRBV7-9 and J is TRBJ2-1; 7 bases are shared with TRBD2. The junction had 9 bases not matched to a gene; V was cut back by 0 bases and J by 13 bases. CDR3 length: 14 amino acids. Germline V gene lookup returns CDR1 SEHNR and CDR2 FQNEAQ (reference sequence).

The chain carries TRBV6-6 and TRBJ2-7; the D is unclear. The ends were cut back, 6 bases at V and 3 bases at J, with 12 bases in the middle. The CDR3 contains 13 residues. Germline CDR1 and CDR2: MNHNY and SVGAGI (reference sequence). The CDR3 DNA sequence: TGTGCCAGCAGCTGGTCAACGGGCTACGAGCAGTACTTC. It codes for CASSWSTGYEQYF.

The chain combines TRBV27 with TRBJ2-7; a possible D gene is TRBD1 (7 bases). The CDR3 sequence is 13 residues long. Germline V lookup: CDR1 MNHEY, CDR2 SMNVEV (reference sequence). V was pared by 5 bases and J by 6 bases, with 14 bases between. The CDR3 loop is CASSRLQGGEQYF. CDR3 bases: TGTGCCAGCAGTCGCCTCCAGGGGGGCGAGCAGTACTTC.

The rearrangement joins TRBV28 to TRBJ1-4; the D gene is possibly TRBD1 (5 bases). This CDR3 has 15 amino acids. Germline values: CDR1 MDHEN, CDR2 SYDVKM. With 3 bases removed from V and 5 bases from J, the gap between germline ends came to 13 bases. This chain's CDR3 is CASSFNGAPNEKLFF. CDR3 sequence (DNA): TGTGCCAGCAGTTTCAACGGGGCTCCGAATGAAAAACTGTTTTTT.

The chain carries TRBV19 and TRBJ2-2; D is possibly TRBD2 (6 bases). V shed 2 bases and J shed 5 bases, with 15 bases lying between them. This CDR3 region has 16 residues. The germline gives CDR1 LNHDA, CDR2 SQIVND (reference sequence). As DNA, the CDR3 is TGTGCCAGTAGTATATCGATCGGGAGTAGGACCGGGGAGCTGTTTTTT. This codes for CASSISIGSRTGELFF.

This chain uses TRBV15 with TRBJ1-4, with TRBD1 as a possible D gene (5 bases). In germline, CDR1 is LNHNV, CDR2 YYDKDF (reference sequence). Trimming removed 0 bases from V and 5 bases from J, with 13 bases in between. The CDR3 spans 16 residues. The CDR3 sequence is CATSRDSGTGNEKLFF. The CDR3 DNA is TGTGCCACCAGCAGAGATTCCGGGACGGGGAATGAAAAACTGTTTTTT.

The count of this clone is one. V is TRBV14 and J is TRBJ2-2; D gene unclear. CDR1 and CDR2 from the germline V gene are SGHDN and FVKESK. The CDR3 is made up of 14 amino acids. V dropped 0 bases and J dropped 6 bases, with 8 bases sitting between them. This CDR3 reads CASSQEVWSGELFF. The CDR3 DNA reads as TGTGCCAGCAGCCAAGAGGTGTGGTCCGGGGAGCTGTTTTTT.

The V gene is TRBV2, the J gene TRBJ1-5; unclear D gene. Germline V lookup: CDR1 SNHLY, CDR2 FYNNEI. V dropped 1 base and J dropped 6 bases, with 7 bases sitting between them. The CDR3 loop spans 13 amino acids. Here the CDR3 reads CASSEDRGQPQHF. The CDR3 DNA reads TGTGCCAGCAGTGAAGACCGGGGTCAGCCCCAGCATTTT.

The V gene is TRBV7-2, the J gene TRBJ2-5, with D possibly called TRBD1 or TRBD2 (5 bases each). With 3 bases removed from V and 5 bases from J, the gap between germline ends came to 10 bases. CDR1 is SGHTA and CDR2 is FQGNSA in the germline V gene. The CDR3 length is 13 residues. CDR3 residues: CASSFQGGETQYF. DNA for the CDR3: TGTGCCAGCAGCTTTCAGGGCGGGGAGACCCAGTACTTC.

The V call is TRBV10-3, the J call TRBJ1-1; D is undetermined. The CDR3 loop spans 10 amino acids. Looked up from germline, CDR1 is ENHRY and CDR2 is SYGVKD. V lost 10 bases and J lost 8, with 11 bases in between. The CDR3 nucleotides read TGTGCCAAATCACCGACAGAAGCTTTCTTT. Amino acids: CAKSPTEAFF.

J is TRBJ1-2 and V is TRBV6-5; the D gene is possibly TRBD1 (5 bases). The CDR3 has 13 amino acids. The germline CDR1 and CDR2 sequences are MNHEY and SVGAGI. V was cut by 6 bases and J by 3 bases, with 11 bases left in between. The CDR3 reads CASSPGTYYGYTF. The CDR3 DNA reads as TGTGCCAGCAGCCCCGGGACTTACTATGGCTACACCTTC.

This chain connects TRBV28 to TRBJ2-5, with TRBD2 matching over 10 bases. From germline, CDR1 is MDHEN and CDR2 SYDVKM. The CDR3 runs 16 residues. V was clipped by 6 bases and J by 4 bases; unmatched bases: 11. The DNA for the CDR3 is TGTGCCAGCAGCCGAGCGGGAGGGCCAGGAGGAGAGACCCAGTACTTC. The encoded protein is CASSRAGGPGGETQYF.

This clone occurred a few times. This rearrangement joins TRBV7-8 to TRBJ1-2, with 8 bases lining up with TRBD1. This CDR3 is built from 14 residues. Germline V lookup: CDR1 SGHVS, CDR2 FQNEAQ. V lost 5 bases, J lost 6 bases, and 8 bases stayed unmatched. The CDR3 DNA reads TGTGCCAGCAGCCCCCTGGACAGGGTAAATGGCTACACCTTC. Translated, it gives CASSPLDRVNGYTF.

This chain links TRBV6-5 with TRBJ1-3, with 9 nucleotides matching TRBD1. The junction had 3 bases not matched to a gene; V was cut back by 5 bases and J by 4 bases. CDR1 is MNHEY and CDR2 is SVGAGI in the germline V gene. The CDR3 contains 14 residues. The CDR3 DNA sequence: TGTGCCAGCAGTCCGACAGGGGGAGGAAACACCATATATTTT. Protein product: CASSPTGGGNTIYF.

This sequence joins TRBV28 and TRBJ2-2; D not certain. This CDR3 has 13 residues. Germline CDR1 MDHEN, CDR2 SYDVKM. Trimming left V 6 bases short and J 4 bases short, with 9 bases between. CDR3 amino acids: CASSPMGTGELFF. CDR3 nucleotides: TGTGCCAGCAGCCCGATGGGCACCGGGGAGCTGTTTTTT. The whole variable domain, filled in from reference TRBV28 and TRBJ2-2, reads DVKVTQSSRYLVKRTGEKVFLECVQDMDHENMFWYRQDPGLGLRLIYFSYDVKMKEKGDIPEGYSVSREKKERFSLILESASTNQTSMYLCASSPMGTGELFFGEGSRLTVL.

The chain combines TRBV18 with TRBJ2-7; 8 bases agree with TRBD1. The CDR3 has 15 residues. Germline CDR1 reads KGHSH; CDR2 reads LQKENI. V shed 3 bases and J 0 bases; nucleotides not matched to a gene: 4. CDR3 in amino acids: CASSPGQAISYEQYF. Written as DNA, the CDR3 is TGTGCCAGCTCACCGGGACAGGCAATCTCCTACGAGCAGTACTTC. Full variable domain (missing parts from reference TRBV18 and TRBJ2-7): NAGVMQNPRHLVRRRGQEARLRCSPMKGHSHVYWYRQLPEEGLKFMVYLQKENIIDESGMPKERFSAEFPKEGPSILRIQQVVRGDSAAYFCASSPGQAISYEQYFGPGTRLTVT.

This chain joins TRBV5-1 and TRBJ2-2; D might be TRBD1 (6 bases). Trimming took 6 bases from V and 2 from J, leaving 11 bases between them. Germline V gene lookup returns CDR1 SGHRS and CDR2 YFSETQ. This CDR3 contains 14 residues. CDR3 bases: TGCGCCAGCAAATCAGGGGTAAACACCGGGGAGCTGTTTTTT. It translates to CASKSGVNTGELFF.

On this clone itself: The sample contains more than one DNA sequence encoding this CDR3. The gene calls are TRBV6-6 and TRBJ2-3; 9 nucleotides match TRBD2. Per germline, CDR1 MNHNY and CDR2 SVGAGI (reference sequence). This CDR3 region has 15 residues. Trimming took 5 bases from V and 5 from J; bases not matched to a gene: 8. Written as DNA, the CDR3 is TGTGCCAGCAGTCTGACTAGCGGAAGGAGAGATACGCAGTATTTT. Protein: CASSLTSGRRDTQYF.